Each of the 10 T cell receptor beta chains below was sequenced from the same sample in a study of CXCR3-negative and CXCR3-positive naive CD8 T cells. Overall study findings and caveats: Higher TRB CDR3 hydrophobicity marked CXCR3-positive naive cells relative to CXCR3-negative naive cells.

The authors made the TRB cDNA libraries by 5' RACE using UMI labels. Reanalyzing the 5' RACE reads, TCRdb keeps one entry per CDR3 protein, without DNA. Listed are around 50,000 distinct CDR3 sequences; approximately 0.56% falls within the top ten. The antigens for these receptors are not known. Material for sequencing was naive CXCR3+ CD8+ T cells from blood. Subset denoted: CD45RO-CCR7+CD27+CD95- naive CD8+ T cells expressing CXCR3 (TNR3+). Every receptor here comes from a human donor in good health. Some clones in this sample may be carry-over from other donors' samples.

This chain links TRBV7-9 with TRBJ1-1; the D call of TRBD1 rests on TCRdb alone, since no DNA is present to check it. Germline assignment: CDR1 SEHNR and CDR2 FQNEAQ (reference sequence). The CDR3 runs 15 residues. CDR3 amino acids: CASSPVLSENTEAFF.

The genes are TRBV12-3 or TRBV12-4 and TRBJ1-4; with no DNA, the TCRdb D assignment of TRBD1 cannot be verified. The CDR3 is 14 amino acids. CDR3 sequence: CASTPAPNNEKLFF.

This rearrangement joins TRBV7-3 to TRBJ1-2; TCRdb selects TRBD1, and the lack of DNA leaves this call unchecked. The CDR3 extends over 14 amino acids. Germline CDR1 SGHTA, CDR2 FQGTGA. CDR3 sequence reads: CASTRGGARDCYTF.

The V gene is TRBV7-3, the J gene TRBJ2-3; TCRdb selects TRBD2, and the lack of DNA leaves this call unchecked. The CDR3 contains 20 residues. CDR1 and CDR2 (germline): SGHTA, FQGTGA. The CDR3 protein is CASSPESAGTNEILTDTQYF.

The chain has TRBV30 and TRBJ2-2; as DNA is missing, the TRBD2 call by TCRdb cannot be tested. CDR1 and CDR2 (germline): GTSNPN, SVGIG (reference sequence). This CDR3 has 16 amino acids. CDR3 loop: CAWSPGTSGYTGELFF. Using reference TRBV30 and TRBJ2-2 for the parts outside the CDR3, the full variable domain is SQTIHQWPATLVQPVGSPLSLECTVEGTSNPNLYWYRQAAGRGLQLLFYSVGIGQISSEVPQNLSASRPQDRQFILSSKKLLLSDSGFYLCAWSPGTSGYTGELFFGEGSRLTVL.

The chain combines TRBV5-5 with TRBJ2-2. Germline lookup yields CDR1 SGHKS and CDR2 YYEKEE (reference sequence). The CDR3 loop spans 11 amino acids. The CDR3 region is CASSSTGELFF.

The chain has TRBV7-9 and TRBJ2-7; TCRdb selects TRBD2, and the lack of DNA leaves this call unchecked. This CDR3 has 14 residues. Germline assignment: CDR1 SEHNR and CDR2 FQNEAQ (reference sequence). Here the CDR3 reads CASSPSGTIYEQYF. Variable domain in full (rest from reference TRBV7-9 and TRBJ2-7): DTGVSQNPRHKITKRGQNVTFRCDPISEHNRLYWYRQTLGQGPEFLTYFQNEAQLEKSRLLSDRFSAERPKGSFSTLEIQRTEQGDSAMYLCASSPSGTIYEQYFGPGTRLTVT.

The chain employs TRBV12-3 or TRBV12-4 and TRBJ2-3. There are 11 residues in the CDR3. CDR3 region: CASSLADTQYF.

V and J are TRBV4-3 and TRBJ2-2. CDR1 is LGHNA, CDR2 YSLEER, per germline. CDR3 length: 12 amino acids. This CDR3 reads CASSQHTGELFF.

The V call is TRBV7-6, the J call TRBJ1-2; TCRdb's D gene call, TRBD1, goes unchecked for lack of DNA. The CDR3 totals 13 residues. Germline lookup yields CDR1 SGHVS and CDR2 FNYEAQ. The chain's CDR3 is CASSLDGDYGYTF.